This entry features one T cell receptor beta chain sequence. Its specificity is unknown. These data are taken from a study of STAT5B mutations in CD4+ large granular lymphocyte leukemia. Per the germline V gene, CDR1 is MNHEY and CDR2 is SVGAGI. V shed 11 bases, J shed 9 bases, and the junction held 16 bases outside the gene matches. The CDR3 has 14 residues. The assay was run at survey level. The method was immunoSEQ multiplex PCR; TCRdb's version includes in-frame clones alone and lacks a portion of them. Counted here are about 25,000 clones, around three quarters occurring once; the ten biggest clones make up 9.8%. Study-wide findings and caveats: 8/27 top patient clones versus 2/35 control clones were TRBV06-family.

This receptor was identified in a human donor in good health. Input material: CD4+ T cells from blood buffy coats. The J gene is TRBJ2-1, the V gene TRBV6-5; 7 nucleotides match TRBD2. The CDR3 loop reads CASSRTSGRREQFF. In DNA, the CDR3 is TGTGCCTCTTCGCGGACTAGTGGACGTCGTGAGCAGTTCTTC.